This is a list of T cell receptor beta chains from one sample in a study of beta chain features in type 1 diabetes. Clones were read by immunoSEQ multiplex PCR, and TCRdb kept only the in-frame ones, dropping some. The profile covers about 150,000 clones, with approximately 9% appearing a single time and 2.3% taken by the ten largest. The specimen sequenced was central memory CD4+ T cells from blood. The receptors here all came from a woman between 18 and 29 years old in good health. Each CDR3 is given with its conserved first and last residue. A D gene is named only where the DNA matches it firmly. The listing skips clone size in some rows; elsewhere it reads once, few, many or a size class.

TRBV18	-	TRBJ1-1	-	TGTGCCAGCTCACCCGGGGGGTTTCGTGAAGCTTTCTTT	CASSPGGFREAFF
TRBV4-2	-	TRBJ2-2	TRBD1	TGTGCCAGCAGCCACCGGGACAGGGGGAACACCGGGGAGCTGTTTTTT	CASSHRDRGNTGELFF
TRBV5-4	-	TRBJ1-2	TRBD1	TGTGCCAGCAGCTTGGGTTCAGGGGGCGAAGGCTACACCTTC	CASSLGSGGEGYTF
TRBV11-2	many	TRBJ2-3	-	TGTGCCAGCAGCTTAGCCCCAGGTGGCCCGAATACGCAGTATTTT	CASSLAPGGPNTQYF
TRBV7-3	-	TRBJ2-3	TRBD2	TGTGCCAGCAGCTTAAGGGCAGCGGGGCCGGGGGATACGCAGTATTTT	CASSLRAAGPGDTQYF
TRBV9	few	TRBJ1-1	TRBD1	TGTGCCAGCAGCAGGGAGACAGGGGGCGCGACTGAAGCTTTCTTT	CASSRETGGATEAFF
TRBV5-1	few	TRBJ2-3	-	TGCGCCAGCAGCTTGGTCGGAGGAAGCACAGATACGCAGTATTTT	CASSLVGGSTDTQYF
TRBV20-1	-	TRBJ2-3	-	TGCAGCGCAGGGCCCCTAGATACGCAGTATTTT	CSAGPLDTQYF
TRBV18	-	TRBJ1-1	-	TGTGCCAGCTCACTAAACCCCAGGACTGAAGCTTTCTTT	CASSLNPRTEAFF
TRBV9	-	TRBJ1-6	TRBD1	TGTGCCAGCAGTTTAGCCGGGACAGGGGATTCACCCCTCCACTTT	CASSLAGTGDSPLHF
TRBV6-6	-	TRBJ2-1	TRBD2	TGTGCCAGCAGCATCAAGCGGGGGGGACACAATGAGCAGTTCTTC	CASSIKRGGHNEQFF
TRBV4-1	-	TRBJ2-2	TRBD2	TGCGCCAGCAGCCAAGATAGGGCTAGCGGGACGGTCTCCGGGGAGCTGTTTTTT	CASSQDRASGTVSGELFF
TRBV4-2	few	TRBJ2-7	TRBD2	TGTGCCAGCAGCCTTGGGACTAGCGGGAGTTACGAGCAGTACTTC	CASSLGTSGSYEQYF
TRBV25-1	few	TRBJ2-7	TRBD1	TGTGCCAGCACCGGGACAGGGTATCCCTACGAGCAGTACTTC	CASTGTGYPYEQYF
TRBV29-1	many	TRBJ1-1	-	TGCAGCGTTGAGGGGGGGCCGACAGACCCGATGAACACTGAAGCTTTCTTT	CSVEGGPTDPMNTEAFF
TRBV30	-	TRBJ2-7	-	TGTGCCTGGAGGGATACGGGACGGGGGACCTACGAGCAGTACTTC	CAWRDTGRGTYEQYF
TRBV28	-	TRBJ2-7	TRBD1	TGTGCCAGCAGTTCCCGGACAGGTCTTACCTACGAGCAGTACTTC	CASSSRTGLTYEQYF
TRBV11-2	few	TRBJ1-2	-	TGTGCCAGCAGCTTAGATGGGCAGGGCAGTGGCTACACCTTC	CASSLDGQGSGYTF
TRBV6-1	-	TRBJ2-7	-	TGTGCCAGCAGTCTCACTTTCTACGAGCAGTACTTC	CASSLTFYEQYF
TRBV18	few	TRBJ1-1	-	TGTGCCAGCTCGCCACCCCTTCCCGCGGAAGCTTTCTTT	CASSPPLPAEAFF
TRBV2	few	TRBJ2-3	TRBD1	TGTGCCAGCAGGGGACAGGGGTGGGCAGATACGCAGTATTTT	CASRGQGWADTQYF
TRBV5-1	few	TRBJ1-6	TRBD1	TGCGCCAGCAGCTCCGGGACAGGGATCCAAGGTTCACCCCTCCACTTT	CASSSGTGIQGSPLHF
TRBV6-1	-	TRBJ2-4	-	TGTGCCAGCAGTCCAGGTGGGGCCAAAAACATTCAGTACTTC	CASSPGGAKNIQYF
TRBV18	-	TRBJ2-1	TRBD2	TGTGCCAGCTCACCAATTAGCGGGGGGCGATCAGATGAGCAGTTCTTC	CASSPISGGRSDEQFF
TRBV23-1	-	TRBJ2-7	TRBD2	TGCGCCAGCAGTCAACCGTGGACTAGCGGGGGGGACGAGCAGTACTTC	CASSQPWTSGGDEQYF
TRBV5-6	-	TRBJ1-2	TRBD1	TGTGCCAGCAGCCTTGACAGGGGTAACTATGGCTACACCTTC	CASSLDRGNYGYTF
TRBV18	-	TRBJ2-7	-	TGTGCCAGCTCACCGCTTCACAGGGACGAGCAGTACTTC	CASSPLHRDEQYF
TRBV19	-	TRBJ2-7	-	TGTGCCAGTAGTATCGACTACTCCTACGAGCAGTACTTC	CASSIDYSYEQYF
TRBV5-4	many	TRBJ2-1	TRBD2	TGTGCCAGCAGCCCAAGTTTACTAGCGGGAAGCTACAATGAGCAGTTCTTC	CASSPSLLAGSYNEQFF
TRBV9	-	TRBJ1-3	-	TGTGCCAGCAGCGTAGGGAGGGCGGCTGGAAACACCATATATTTT	CASSVGRAAGNTIYF
TRBV6-6	-	TRBJ1-2	TRBD1	TGTGCCAGCAGAGACAGGGTCGACTATGGCTACACCTTC	CASRDRVDYGYTF
TRBV10-3	few	TRBJ1-1	-	TGTGCCATCAGTGGAGGAGGGGGGGGGAACACTGAAGCTTTCTTT	CAISGGGGGNTEAFF
TRBV28	few	TRBJ2-5	TRBD2	TGTGCCAGCAGTTCCTTGGGGGCGGGGGGACCTTTCAAAGAGACCCAGTACTTC	CASSSLGAGGPFKETQYF
TRBV4-1	-	TRBJ1-3	-	TGCGCCAGCAGCCAAGGGGGCGATGGAAACACCATATATTTT	CASSQGGDGNTIYF
TRBV27	-	TRBJ2-7	-	TGTGCCAGCATGCAACTAGCAGGCGACGAGCAGTACTTC	CASMQLAGDEQYF
TRBV6-5	few	TRBJ1-2	-	TGTGCCAGCAGTTACTCATGGGGGGTAGGAGGCTACACCTTC	CASSYSWGVGGYTF
TRBV30	few	TRBJ1-1	-	TGTGCCTGGAATCCTCAGGGATTCGCTGAAGCTTTCTTT	CAWNPQGFAEAFF
TRBV19	-	TRBJ2-2	TRBD1	TGTGCCAGTAGTAGGGGACAGCTGAACACCGGGGAGCTGTTTTTT	CASSRGQLNTGELFF
TRBV5-1	few	TRBJ2-1	-	TGCGCCAGCACCATACAGGAAAGCTCCTACAATGAGCAGTTCTTC	CASTIQESSYNEQFF
TRBV10-3	few	TRBJ2-3	TRBD1	TGTGCCATCAGTGGGACAGGGAAGGGCGGTACAGATACGCAGTATTTT	CAISGTGKGGTDTQYF
TRBV7-2	-	TRBJ2-5	TRBD2	TGTGCCACCACGGGGGGGGCCCAAGAGACCCAGTACTTC	CATTGGAQETQYF
TRBV5-1	few	TRBJ2-4	TRBD2	TGCGCCAGCAGCCCGAGCGGGGCGGAAAACATTCAGTACTTC	CASSPSGAENIQYF
TRBV4-3	-	TRBJ1-6	-	TGCGCCAGCAGCCAAGAAAAGGGGCTCTCTCCCCTCCACTTT	CASSQEKGLSPLHF
TRBV5-6	once	TRBJ2-5	TRBD2	TGTGCCAGCAGATCTAGCGGGGGAGAAGAGACCCAGTACTTC	CASRSSGGEETQYF
TRBV7-9	-	TRBJ1-1	TRBD1	TGTGCCAGCAGCTTGGGGACAGGGGTTACTGAAGCTTTCTTT	CASSLGTGVTEAFF
TRBV2	many	TRBJ2-7	-	TGTGCCAGCAGTTGGGGCAGGGGTCCCTACGAGCAGTACTTC	CASSWGRGPYEQYF
TRBV13	many	TRBJ2-7	TRBD2	TGTGCCAGCAGCAGGAGCGGGACTGGGGGGGGAGAGCAGTACTTC	CASSRSGTGGGEQYF
TRBV18	-	TRBJ1-2	TRBD1	TGTGCCAGCTCACCGGGACAGGGAGATCGTGGCTACACCTTC	CASSPGQGDRGYTF
TRBV7-7	-	TRBJ2-5	-	TGTGCTAGCAGCTTCGGGGTCCAAGAGACCCAGTACTTC	CASSFGVQETQYF
TRBV7-2	few	TRBJ2-1	TRBD2	TGTGCCAGCAGCGGCAGAGCGGGGTTTTCTAATGAGCAGTTCTTC	CASSGRAGFSNEQFF
TRBV9	few	TRBJ2-7	TRBD2	TGTGCCAGCAGCCCCCGGACTAGCGGGGGCTCTAGGTACTTC	CASSPRTSGGSRYF
TRBV6-5	-	TRBJ1-2	-	TGTGCCAGCAGTCCTGTCCGAGGTGGCTACACCTTC	CASSPVRGGYTF
TRBV29-1	few	TRBJ2-5	-	TGCAGCGTCCAGCAAGAGACCCAGTACTTC	CSVQQETQYF
TRBV12-5	-	TRBJ1-6	-	TGTGCTAGTATGGAAGGAGCAGGGAGGAATTCACCCCTCCACTTT	CASMEGAGRNSPLHF
TRBV7-2	-	TRBJ2-1	TRBD2	TGTGCCAGCAGTCAACTAGCGGGGGGGCTTAATGAGCAGTTCTTC	CASSQLAGGLNEQFF
TRBV30	-	TRBJ1-1	-	TGTGCCTGGATACAGACGAACACTGAAGCTTTCTTT	CAWIQTNTEAFF
TRBV7-2	-	TRBJ1-1	TRBD1	TGTGCCAGCAGCTTACAGGGGGCGGCGAACACTGAAGCTTTCTTT	CASSLQGAANTEAFF
TRBV7-9	-	TRBJ2-5	TRBD2	TGTGCCAGCAGCACGGGACTACAAGAGACCCAGTACTTC	CASSTGLQETQYF
TRBV7-8	-	TRBJ1-4	TRBD1	TGTGCCAGCAGCCTCGGGACAGTTAATGAAAAACTGTTTTTT	CASSLGTVNEKLFF
TRBV18	-	TRBJ2-1	-	TGTGCCAGCTCAACCCTCCGGAGCTCCTACAATGAGCAGTTCTTC	CASSTLRSSYNEQFF